The TCR beta chain described here comes from a study of T cell responses to AZD1222 COVID-19 vaccine. Points from the study as a whole: Clonal diversity was possibly underestimated, and the donors were mostly white British, with more females. Sampling that yielded the repertoires occurred only after the peak T cell response. Reportedly, close to half of spike-specific TCRs are directed against unmutated variant regions. Spike-spanning, vaccine-associated CD4 TCRs were dominant at 160-218 and 743-854.

Regarding this clone: Its antigen remains unknown.

Data came from immunoSEQ multiplex PCR; TCRdb stores just in-frame clones and leaves some out. The table shows approximately 150,000 clones, with around 88% occurring only once. The V gene's germline CDR1 is SGHAT and CDR2 FQNNGV. V gave up 4 bases and J gave up 0 bases, with 13 bases separating them. The CDR3 runs to 16 residues. The source material was peripheral blood, sampled on day 0 of MenACWY control vaccination. This receptor was taken from an adult in good health. The J gene is TRBJ2-1, the V gene TRBV11-2; perhaps TRBD2 as D (6 bases). CDR3 sequence: CASSYRDLSSYNEQFF. The CDR3 coding sequence is TGTGCCAGCAGCTACCGGGACTTAAGCTCCTACAATGAGCAGTTCTTC.